Listed below are T cell receptor beta chains from one sample, sequenced in a study of blood T cell repertoires in COVID-19. Using immunoSEQ multiplex PCR, the repertoire was profiled, and TCRdb retains in-frame clones only, with some absent. The sample includes roughly 360,000 clones, about 80% of them seen just once. The specimen sequenced was peripheral blood. The receptors stem from a human donor with acute or convalescent COVID-19. The donor label of this sample is uncertain. The CDR3 runs from the conserved cysteine through the conserved F or W. A D gene is named only where the DNA matches it firmly. Clone size is not always given. Where it is, it says once, few, many or a class for expanded clones.

. . TRBJ2-1 TRBV27 TGTGCCAGCAGTTTAGAGCGGGACAGGCATGAGCAGTTCTTC CASSLERDRHEQFF
. . TRBJ2-5 TRBV5-1 TGCGCCAGCAGCATAGGACAGCGAGAGACCCAGTACTTC CASSIGQRETQYF
TRBD1 . TRBJ1-2 TRBV6-5 TGTGCCAGCAGCCCCCGGACAGGTCCAGGTGGCTACACCTTC CASSPRTGPGGYTF
TRBD2 . TRBJ2-3 TRBV11-3 TGTGCCAGCAGCTTGGGGAGCGGGAGTGCAGATACGCAGTATTTT CASSLGSGSADTQYF
. few TRBJ1-2 TRBV6-1 TGTGCCAGCAGTGAACGCGGGGTTAGGATTCACTATGGCTACACCTTC CASSERGVRIHYGYTF
. . TRBJ1-2 TRBV4-1 TGCGCCAGCAGCGGGCAAACAAACTATGGCTACACCTTC CASSGQTNYGYTF
TRBD1 . TRBJ1-2 TRBV27 TGTGCCAGCAGGGGACAGGGAGGCTATGGCTACACCTTC CASRGQGGYGYTF
. . TRBJ2-7 TRBV21-1 TGTGCCAGCAGCAAAGAGGGACAGGGGGCGGCCAAGTACTTC CASSKEGQGAAKYF
TRBD1 . TRBJ1-5 TRBV7-8 TGTGCCAGCAGTCCCGAACAGGGGTCTTACAATCAGCCCCAGCATTTT CASSPEQGSYNQPQHF
TRBD2 . TRBJ2-7 TRBV6-2/TRBV6-3 TGTGCCAGCAGTTATAGCGGGGGGGCCGCCGAGCAGTACTTC CASSYSGGAAEQYF
TRBD1 . TRBJ2-1 TRBV5-6 TGTGCCAGCAGCCCCTGGGTCAGGACAGGACTTGGGTGGGGGTCGGTCTTC CASSPWVRTGLGWGSVF
. few TRBJ2-7 TRBV18 TGTGCCAGCTCACCAGAGAGGAGACAGACCTACGAGCAGTACTTC CASSPERRQTYEQYF
TRBD1 . TRBJ2-5 TRBV7-2 TGTGCCAGCAGCCGACAGGGTCAAGAGACCCAGTACTTC CASSRQGQETQYF
. . TRBJ1-4 TRBV19 TGTGCCAGTACAGGGGCTTGGGGTGAAAAACTGTTTTTT CASTGAWGEKLFF
. . TRBJ2-7 TRBV5-1 TGCGCCAGCAGCTTGGAGGACAGACCCTACGAGCAGTACTTC CASSLEDRPYEQYF
TRBD1 few TRBJ1-6 TRBV5-6 TGTGCCAGCAGCTTGGTTGGGACAGGCCAGGGTTCACCCCTCCACTTT CASSLVGTGQGSPLHF
. . TRBJ1-1 TRBV5-4 TGTGCCAGCAGCAGACAGGCCATGAACACTGAAGCTTTCTTT CASSRQAMNTEAFF
TRBD2 . TRBJ2-3 TRBV4-2 TGTGCCAGCGGAGCGGGATCAGATACGCAGTATTTT CASGAGSDTQYF
. . TRBJ1-4 TRBV30 TGTGCCTGGAGTGTCTCCAGGGTCGGGGAAAAACTGTTTTTT CAWSVSRVGEKLFF
TRBD1 . TRBJ2-7 TRBV5-6 TGTGCCAGCAGCTCGTACCTTACAGGGGCCGGGGTGGAGCAGTACTTC CASSSYLTGAGVEQYF
TRBD1 few TRBJ1-5 TRBV28 TGTGCCAGCAGTGACCTAGACAGGGTCGGACCCCAGCATTTT CASSDLDRVGPQHF
. . TRBJ1-5 TRBV6-5 TGTGCCAGCAGGCTCACCTCAGGGTTTCAGCCCCAGCATTTT CASRLTSGFQPQHF
. . TRBJ1-1 TRBV18 TGTGCCAGCTCACCAGGGACAACTTCTGAAGCTTTCTTT CASSPGTTSEAFF
TRBD2 . TRBJ2-3 TRBV10-2 TGCGCCAGCAGTGCCCTTCCAGGCGGGGGGGCCGCAGATACGCAGTATTTT CASSALPGGGAADTQYF
TRBD1 . TRBJ1-6 TRBV5-5 TGTGCCAGCAGCATTACAGGGGGCAAGGATTCACCCCTCCACTTT CASSITGGKDSPLHF
TRBD1 . TRBJ1-2 TRBV5-4 TGTGCCAGCAGCCCGGGGACAGGGGGCTTGAGTTTGTATGGCTACACCTTC CASSPGTGGLSLYGYTF
TRBD2 . TRBJ2-1 TRBV20-1 TGCAGTGCTAGTAGCGGGAGAGGTTACAATGAGCAGTTCTTC CSASSGRGYNEQFF
. . TRBJ2-1 TRBV5-3 TGTGCCAGAAGCGTGTGTACAGGTTGCAATGAGCAGTTCTTC CARSVCTGCNEQFF
TRBD2 few TRBJ2-2 TRBV7-6 TGTGCCAGCAGCTGGGGCCCTAGCGGGAGGTCCGAGGAGCTGTTTTTT CASSWGPSGRSEELFF
. once TRBJ1-6 TRBV4-1 TGCGCCAGCAGCCAAGTTTTTGGAGACAGCTCCTATAATTCACCCCTCCACTTT CASSQVFGDSSYNSPLHF
TRBD2 . TRBJ2-3 TRBV3-1/TRBV3-2 TGTGCCAGCAGCCAAACCTCGGGACTAGTCTCGGTAGATACGCAGTATTTT CASSQTSGLVSVDTQYF
TRBD2 . TRBJ2-7 TRBV15 TGTGCCACCAGCAAGACCCGAGCGGGGAGCTCCTACGAGCAGTACTTC CATSKTRAGSSYEQYF
. . TRBJ2-6 TRBV15 TGTGCCACCAGCCGGGGGGGACAGCGAAAGGACTCTGGGGCCAACGTCCTGACTTTC CATSRGGQRKDSGANVLTF
TRBD1 . TRBJ2-2 TRBV19 TGTGCCAGTAGTCTCTATGGACAGGGGTGGACCGGGGAGCTGTTTTTT CASSLYGQGWTGELFF
. . TRBJ2-7 TRBV29-1 TGCAGCGCCGCCAGGGCTAGCTCCTACGAGCAGTACTTC CSAARASSYEQYF
TRBD1 few TRBJ1-3 TRBV6-4 TGTGCCAGCAGAGGACAGGGTGGGGGGCTTGGAAACACCATATATTTT CASRGQGGGLGNTIYF
. . TRBJ2-1 TRBV4-1 TGCGCCAGCAGCCTTGGTTCTCCAGGATCCTACAATGAGCAGTTCTTC CASSLGSPGSYNEQFF
TRBD2 . TRBJ2-1 TRBV5-1 TGCGCCAGCAGCTTACTAGCGGGGGGGCCGAATGAGCAGTTCTTC CASSLLAGGPNEQFF